This T cell receptor beta chain originates from a study of spatial heterogeneity in lung cancer (dated by TCRdb to the late 2010s). Regarding the complete study: The donors were 72 patients from the lung TRACERx cohort who had early-stage, untreated non-small cell lung cancer. At surgery, both alpha and beta chains were TCR-sequenced in about 200 tumor regions, some 64 matched nontumor lung samples and a few dozen PBMC samples. More beta-chain than alpha-chain transcripts were consistently detected, likely reflecting higher beta-chain transcript abundance. In non-small cell lung cancer, the study made a quantitative comparison of TCR alpha and beta repertoires among multiple tumor regions, matched nontumor lung and blood. In the raw uncorrected reads, each unique combination of TCR and UMI appeared more than ten times on average. The study linked features of the TCR repertoire to counts of nonsynonymous mutations, which were determined by whole-exome sequencing of tumor tissue. Follow-up PBMC samples were sequenced whenever the samples were available, and the median time to follow-up was about 22 months after resection. Overall results and qualifications from the work: Only roughly 15 patients were included in comparisons of baseline and follow-up blood repertoires. Confirming at a functional level the hypothesis that regional TCRs recognize regional mutations was considered to require additional single-cell paired TCR alpha and beta sequencing. Ubiquitous expanded tumor TCRs showed up in blood more often at tumor resection than at routine follow-up.

This clonotype occurred many times. Its antigen has not been determined. One base away there is no much larger clone; base qualities are not given. This specimen's time point label, per the study, means: blood at routine non-recurrence follow-up after resection. For TCR sequencing, whole RNA was extracted from tumor and nontumor lung tissue, or from cryopreserved PBMC samples, and no cell sorting was done. Only patients with enough RNA available from two or more tumor regions were chosen for TCR sequencing. The library came from 5' RACE. Data came from a NextSeq 500. The TCR library protocol attached a unique molecular identifier to each TCR cDNA molecule to allow correction of PCR and sequencing errors. The paper's data handling went like this. TCR identification, UMI-based error correction and CDR3 extraction were performed with Decombinator tools. TCRs above a frequency of 2 per 1,000, corresponding to the top 1% of the tumor frequency distribution, were defined as expanded. Renyi diversity was computed with the R vegan package after each repertoire had been subsampled 100 times to 5,000 TCRs. To build CDR3 similarity networks, amino acid triplet string-kernel similarity was used, and CDR3s were connected when their pairwise similarity was above 0.82. TCRdb's own reprocessing of the public reads used fastp at Q25 and MiXCR and kept productive beta chains. Rows with one shared CDR3 protein collapse into an entry with the most common genes and DNA. For this entry, the V and J calls and clone size follow TCRdb and not the study's own pipeline. The sample table lists about 52,000 distinct CDR3 sequences, around 6.7% of them with a count of one. Of the sample, roughly 37% is held by the ten largest clones.

The trim is 4 bases for V and 1 base for J, with a gap of 5 bases between the germline ends. In the germline V gene, CDR1 corresponds to SQVTM and CDR2 to ANQGSEA. From cysteine to phenylalanine, the CDR3 is 12 amino acids long. Here the CDR3 DNA is all that survives: 36 bases in frame from base 1. This clonotype originated in a female donor with early-stage non-small cell lung cancer. The sequences come from PBMCs, collected at follow-up. This sequence uses TRBV29-1 and TRBJ2-1, with the D gene not confidently named. The nucleotide sequence reads as follows: TGCAGCGTTGCCCCGTCCTACAATGAGCAGTTCTTC. Protein translation: CSVAPSYNEQFF.